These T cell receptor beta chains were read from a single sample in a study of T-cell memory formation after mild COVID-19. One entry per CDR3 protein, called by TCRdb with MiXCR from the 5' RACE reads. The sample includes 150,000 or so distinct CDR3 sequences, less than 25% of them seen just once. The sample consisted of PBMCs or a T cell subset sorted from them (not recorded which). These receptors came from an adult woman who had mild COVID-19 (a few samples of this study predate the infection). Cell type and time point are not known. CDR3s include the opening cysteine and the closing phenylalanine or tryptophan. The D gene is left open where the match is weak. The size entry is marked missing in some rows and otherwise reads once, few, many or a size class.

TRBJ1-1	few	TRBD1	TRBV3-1	TGTGCCAGCAGCCAAGAGGACAGGGAGCCTGAAGCTTTCTTT	CASSQEDREPEAFF
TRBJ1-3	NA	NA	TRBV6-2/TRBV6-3	TGTGCCAGCATTTCCACGCTGCGGGGAAACACCATATATTTT	CASISTLRGNTIYF
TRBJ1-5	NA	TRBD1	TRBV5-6	TGTGCCAGCAGCTATGGGACAGGGTCTGGTCAGCCCCAGCATTTT	CASSYGTGSGQPQHF
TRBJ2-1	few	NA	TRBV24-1	TGTGCCACCGGAGGGGGGACCTACAATGAGCAGTTCTTC	CATGGGTYNEQFF
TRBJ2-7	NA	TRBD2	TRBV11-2	TGTGCCAGCAGCTCCTGGACTAGCGGCGATTCCTACGAGCAGTACTTC	CASSSWTSGDSYEQYF
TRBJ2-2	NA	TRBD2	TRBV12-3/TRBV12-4	TGTGCCAGCAGTTGGACTAGCGGCACCGGGGAGCTGTTTTTT	CASSWTSGTGELFF
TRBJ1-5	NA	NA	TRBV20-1	TGCAGTGTCCCGGGCGGTAGAAGGAAGCCCCAGCATTTT	CSVPGGRRKPQHF
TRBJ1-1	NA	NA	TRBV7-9	TGTGCCAGCAGCTCCGGGACAAAGAACACTGAAGCTTTCTTT	CASSSGTKNTEAFF
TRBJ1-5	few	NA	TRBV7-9	TGTGCCAGCAGCTCGGTGCAACAGCCCCAGCATTTT	CASSSVQQPQHF
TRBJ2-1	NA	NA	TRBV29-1	TGCAGCGCCGCAGGCAATGAGCAGTTCTTC	CSAAGNEQFF
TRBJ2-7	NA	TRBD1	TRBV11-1	TGTGCCAGCAGCCCGACAGGGGTAAGCGAGCAGTACTTC	CASSPTGVSEQYF
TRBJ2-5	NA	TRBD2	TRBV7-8	TGTGCCAGCAGCCTCGCGGCCCTAGCGGAGGAGACCCAGTACTTC	CASSLAALAEETQYF
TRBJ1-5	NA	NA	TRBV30	TGTGCCTGGAGTGTAGGGGGACAACCCAATCAGCCCCAGCATTTT	CAWSVGGQPNQPQHF
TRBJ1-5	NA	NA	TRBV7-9	TGTGCCAGCAGCCTAGACCCGACCCAGCCCCAGCATTTT	CASSLDPTQPQHF
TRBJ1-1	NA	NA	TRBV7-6	TGTGCCAGCAGCTCGGCGGGACGAATGGGAACTGAAGCTTTCTTT	CASSSAGRMGTEAFF
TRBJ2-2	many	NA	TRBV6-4	TGTGCCAGCAGTGACTCAAGAGACACCGGGGAGCTGTTTTTT	CASSDSRDTGELFF
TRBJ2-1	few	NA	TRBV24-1	TGTGCCACCAGTGATTTGGCGGTTCGGGATGAGCAGTTCTTC	CATSDLAVRDEQFF
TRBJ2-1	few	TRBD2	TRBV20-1	TGCAGTGCCCCGGGACTAGCGGGAGTGACCTACAATGAGCAGTTCTTC	CSAPGLAGVTYNEQFF
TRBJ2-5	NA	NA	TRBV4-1	TGCGCCAGCAGCCAAAGACTTAGGGCTCCAGGGATGCAAGAGACCCAGTACTTC	CASSQRLRAPGMQETQYF
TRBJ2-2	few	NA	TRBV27	TGTGCCAGCAGAGTAGGTTACACCGGGGAGCTGTTTTTT	CASRVGYTGELFF
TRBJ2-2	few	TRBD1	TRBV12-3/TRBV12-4	TGTGCCAGCAGACCTCTGACAGGGGCCGGGGAGCTGTTTTTT	CASRPLTGAGELFF
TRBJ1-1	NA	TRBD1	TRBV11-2	TGTGCCAGCAGCTTCTCGACAGGGGGAGAGACTGAAGCTTTCTTT	CASSFSTGGETEAFF
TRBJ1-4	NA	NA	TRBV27	TGTGCCAGCAGTTTTGCGGGGTCTAAAAAACTGTTTTTT	CASSFAGSKKLFF
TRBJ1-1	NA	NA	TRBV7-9	TGTGCCAGCAACCCCACAGGGTCTGGTGAAGCTTTCTTT	CASNPTGSGEAFF
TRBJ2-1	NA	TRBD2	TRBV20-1	TGCAGTGCTAGAGATCGTGTAGGACTAGCCCCCTACAATGAGCAGTTCTTC	CSARDRVGLAPYNEQFF